This T cell receptor beta chain was documented in a study of cytomegalovirus exposure and HLA in healthy donors. Overall study results and limits: Presence/absence analyses assumed roughly uniform sequencing depth across donors.

Germline CDR1 reads MNHEY; CDR2 reads SMNVEV (reference sequence). The V gene lost 6 bases and the J gene lost 3 bases, with 15 bases spanning the gap. The CDR3 runs to 14 residues. Notes on this clone: As yet, its antigen is unknown.

Both 60 Vbeta primers and 13 Jbeta primers went into the PCR. Method: immunoSEQ multiplex PCR; TCRdb's copy keeps in-frame clones and lacks some. The sample has about 92,000 clones; approximately 70% are singletons. The chain combines TRBV27 with TRBJ2-7; no firm D call. This TCR was recovered from a man aged 50-59 years in good health and CMV-seronegative. Sequencing used PBMCs. CDR3 sequence: CASSPPGFSYEQYF. CDR3 DNA: TGTGCCAGCAGCCCCCCGGGTTTCAGCTACGAGCAGTACTTC.